The 24 T cell receptor beta chains listed next were all sequenced from one sample in a study of blood T cell repertoires in COVID-19. Clones were sequenced by immunoSEQ multiplex PCR, and TCRdb holds only the in-frame ones, with some missing. The table lists roughly 300,000 clones, around 87% of them singletons. The sequenced sample consisted of peripheral blood. The receptors originated from a woman between 45 and 65 years old who had recovered from COVID-19.

Only a few counts were recorded for this clone. J is TRBJ2-7 and V is TRBV6-5, with a weak D call TRBD1 (6 bases). Germline CDR1 MNHEY, CDR2 SVGAGI. This CDR3 is built from 13 residues. V was cut by 6 bases and J by 3 bases, with 12 bases left in between. Written as DNA, the CDR3 is TGTGCCAGCAGCCCCACACAGGGCTACGAGCAGTACTTC. Protein product: CASSPTQGYEQYF.

The rearrangement joins TRBV6-1 to TRBJ1-5; 7 bases map to TRBD1. Trimming at V came to 1 base and at J to 7 bases, leaving 7 bases not matched to a gene. The CDR3 totals 15 residues. Germline V gene data show CDR1 as MNHNS and CDR2 as SASEGT. The CDR3 DNA follows: TGTGCCAGCAGTGAAGGACAGGGTCTGCCGCAGCCCCAGCATTTT. Translating gives CASSEGQGLPQPQHF.

V usage is TRBV7-9 and J usage is TRBJ2-1; 11 bases align to TRBD2. The CDR3 runs to 15 residues. The V and J ends lost 5 bases and 3 bases, in that order; junction bases with no gene match: 3. Germline lookup yields CDR1 SEHNR and CDR2 FQNEAQ (reference sequence). Here the CDR3 DNA reads TGTGCCAGCAGCATTACTAGCGGGGGCTACAATGAGCAGTTCTTC. Translated: CASSITSGGYNEQFF.

The chain combines TRBV28 with TRBJ1-2; 8 bases agree with TRBD1. Losses at the gene ends were 6 bases for V and 4 bases for J; bases not matched to a gene: 7. The CDR3 totals 14 residues. Germline V gene data show CDR1 as MDHEN and CDR2 as SYDVKM. CDR3 DNA sequence: TGTGCCAGCAGAGGCCGGGGACAGGTCTATGGCTACACCTTC. This encodes CASRGRGQVYGYTF.

The V call is TRBV30, the J call TRBJ2-7; 10 bases align to TRBD1. Germline V gene data show CDR1 as GTSNPN and CDR2 as SVGIG (reference sequence). This CDR3 has 12 amino acids. After removal of 2 bases from V and 12 bases from J, the junction contained 7 bases not matched to a gene. As DNA, the CDR3 is TGTGCCTGGAGTCCGGGACAGGGGTTGGTGTACTTC. Amino acid sequence: CAWSPGQGLVYF. Filled out from reference TRBV30 and TRBJ2-7, the complete variable domain reads SQTIHQWPATLVQPVGSPLSLECTVEGTSNPNLYWYRQAAGRGLQLLFYSVGIGQISSEVPQNLSASRPQDRQFILSSKKLLLSDSGFYLCAWSPGQGLVYFGPGTRLTVT.

The chain couples TRBV9 to TRBJ2-7; D remains unclear. V was trimmed by 4 bases and J by 2 bases, leaving 7 bases between them. This CDR3 contains 12 residues. The germline V gene has CDR1 SGDLS and CDR2 YYNGEE. DNA of the CDR3: TGTGCCAGCAGCAGAGAACCCTACGAGCAGTACTTC. As protein: CASSREPYEQYF.

The chain couples TRBV6-5 to TRBJ2-7, with D unresolved. V lost 0 bases, J lost 3 bases, and 9 bases lay in between. The CDR3 contains 14 residues. Germline V lookup: CDR1 MNHEY, CDR2 SVGAGI. CDR3 nucleotides: TGTGCCAGCAGTTACTCAGCCGATTTCTACGAGCAGTACTTC. Translating gives CASSYSADFYEQYF.

V and J are TRBV19 and TRBJ2-1; a possible D gene is TRBD2 (5 bases). Germline-derived CDR1 and CDR2 are LNHDA and SQIVND (reference sequence). The CDR3 length is 12 residues. Trimming pared 7 bases from V and 8 bases from J, leaving 12 bases between. The CDR3 nucleotides are TGTGCCAGTACTGGGAGCGGCGATGAGCAGTTCTTC. Its translation is CASTGSGDEQFF.

J is TRBJ1-1 and V is TRBV6-5; D may be TRBD1 (5 bases). The V and J ends lost 7 bases and 3 bases respectively, with 12 bases between them. There are 13 residues in the CDR3. Germline V CDR1 and CDR2: MNHEY, SVGAGI. CDR3 coding DNA: TGTGCCAGCAACCTCAAAGGGGACACTGAAGCTTTCTTT. The encoded protein is CASNLKGDTEAFF.

The V and J genes are TRBV28 and TRBJ1-3; D might be TRBD1 (5 bases). CDR1 MDHEN and CDR2 SYDVKM come from the germline V gene. The CDR3 is 15 amino acids. The V gene lost 10 bases and the J gene lost 2 bases, with 18 bases spanning the gap. CDR3 nucleotides: TGTGCCACCCATTCCCAGACAGTGACTGGAAACACCATATATTTT. Its translation: CATHSQTVTGNTIYF.

The chain couples TRBV11-2 to TRBJ2-1; D remains ambiguous. The germline V and J ends were trimmed by 5 bases and 5 bases, with 10 bases remaining between them. CDR3 length: 13 amino acids. Germline V gives CDR1 SGHAT, CDR2 FQNNGV. The CDR3 region has the DNA TGTGCCAGCAGCCCACGTCGCGACAATGAGCAGTTCTTC. Residues: CASSPRRDNEQFF.

The table lists this clone with a few counts. This chain joins TRBV19 and TRBJ2-7; 8 bases match TRBD2. The V segment lost 4 bases and the J segment 1 base; nucleotides outside the gene matches: 6. The CDR3 is 15 amino acids. The V gene's germline CDR1 is LNHDA and CDR2 SQIVND (reference sequence). The DNA of the CDR3 is TGTGCCAGTAGTAGTCGGTCTAGCGGGTCCTACGAGCAGTACTTC. Translating it yields CASSSRSSGSYEQYF.

The chain employs TRBV28 and TRBJ2-7, with 8 bases aligning to TRBD1. The ends lost 1 base at V and 0 bases at J; junction bases unmatched: 5. Germline values: CDR1 MDHEN, CDR2 SYDVKM. This CDR3 has 16 residues. In DNA, the CDR3 is TGTGCCAGCAGTTTATTTTCCGGACAGGGCTCCTACGAGCAGTACTTC. It yields the protein CASSLFSGQGSYEQYF.

The V gene is TRBV3-1 (or the pseudogene TRBV3-2), the J gene TRBJ1-6; 10 positions match TRBD1. Looked up from germline, CDR1 is LGHDT and CDR2 is YNNKEL (reference sequence). This CDR3 spans 17 amino acids. J lost 8 bases, V lost 3 bases, and 10 bases had no gene match. CDR3 nucleotides: TGTGCCAGCAGCCATCTTTTACGACAGGGGGCGGATTCACCCCTCCACTTT. It encodes CASSHLLRQGADSPLHF.

The chain couples TRBV28 to TRBJ1-3, with D unresolved. Germline V gene data show CDR1 as MDHEN and CDR2 as SYDVKM. The length of the CDR3 is 15 residues. Trimming shortened V by 6 bases and J by 4 bases, and 16 bases separated the two germline ends. CDR3 in DNA: TGTGCCAGCAGCCCCACGGCGGGGAAGGGAAACACCATATATTTT. It is translated as CASSPTAGKGNTIYF.

The chain recombines TRBV7-3 with TRBJ1-2; D is unclear. The CDR3 has 16 amino acids. The V end lost 5 bases, the J end lost 8 bases, and 24 bases lay between the germline ends. CDR1 and CDR2 from the germline V gene are SGHTA and FQGTGA. CDR3 DNA: TGTGCCAGCAGCCTCTGGGCTGGAGGACCCATCGGGGGCTACACCTTC. This gives the protein CASSLWAGGPIGGYTF.

V usage is TRBV7-9 and J usage is TRBJ1-1, with a possible D match to TRBD1 (5 bases). Germline values: CDR1 SEHNR, CDR2 FQNEAQ (reference sequence). Trimming left V 0 bases short and J 6 bases short, with 14 bases between. The CDR3 covers 15 residues. The CDR3 loop reads CASSLARAGRAEAFF. Here the CDR3 DNA reads TGTGCCAGCAGCTTAGCTCGGGCAGGGAGGGCTGAAGCTTTCTTT.

This chain joins TRBV7-2 and TRBJ1-3; 7 nucleotides match TRBD1. Looked up from germline, CDR1 is SGHTA and CDR2 is FQGNSA. The trim removed 6 bases at V and 2 bases at J, leaving 4 bases unmatched. This CDR3 is 14 amino acids long. For the CDR3, the DNA is TGTGCCAGCAGACGGACAGGTACTGGAAACACCATATATTTT. This codes for CASRRTGTGNTIYF. The variable domain in full, with the rest retrieved from reference TRBV7-2 and TRBJ1-3, is GAGVSQSPSNKVTEKGKDVELRCDPISGHTALYWYRQSLGQGLEFLIYFQGNSAPDKSGLPSDRFSAERTGGSVSTLTIQRTQQEDSAVYLCASRRTGTGNTIYFGEGSWLTVV.

This clone has only one observation. This sequence joins TRBV18 and TRBJ2-7; TRBD2 agrees at 9 bases. V lost 3 bases, J lost 2 bases, and 11 bases stayed unmatched. There are 17 residues in the CDR3. Germline loops: CDR1 KGHSH, CDR2 LQKENI. CDR3 nucleotide sequence: TGTGCCAGCTCACCGCAGGGAGTGACTAGCGGAGCCTACGAGCAGTACTTC. Its translation is CASSPQGVTSGAYEQYF.

The chain joins TRBV28 to TRBJ2-3; 11 positions match TRBD1. Germline lookup yields CDR1 MDHEN and CDR2 SYDVKM. The CDR3 loop spans 19 amino acids. V lost 6 bases to trimming and J lost 6 bases; unmatched junction nucleotides: 20. CDR3 region: CASSSPRIGQGARIDTQYF. In DNA, the CDR3 is TGTGCCAGCAGCTCCCCGCGCATAGGACAGGGGGCGCGTATCGATACGCAGTATTTT.

In DNA form, the CDR3 reads TGTGCCAGCATTACAACCGGGACAGGGAGCACAGATACGCAGTATTTT. Translated: CASITTGTGSTDTQYF. The gene calls are TRBV6-6 and TRBJ2-3; 9 bases align to TRBD1. This CDR3 is built from 16 residues. CDR1 is MNHNY, CDR2 SVGAGI, per germline (reference sequence). V lost 7 bases, J lost 0 bases, and 8 bases stayed unmatched.

V usage is TRBV4-3 and J usage is TRBJ1-4; 10 bases match TRBD1. The junction had 10 bases not matched to a gene; V was cut back by 4 bases and J by 8 bases. Per germline, CDR1 LGHNA and CDR2 YSLEER. The CDR3 length is 16 residues. The CDR3 DNA reads TGCGCCAGCAGCCGATCCACGGGACAGGGGAACGAAAAACTGTTTTTT. Protein: CASSRSTGQGNEKLFF.

This rearrangement joins TRBV15 to TRBJ1-4, with 10 bases matching TRBD1. This CDR3 has 17 amino acids. After removal of 0 bases from V and 3 bases from J, the junction contained 4 bases not matched to a gene. Per the germline V gene, CDR1 is LNHNV and CDR2 is YYDKDF (reference sequence). CDR3 loop: CATSREPGTGANEKLFF. CDR3 nucleotide sequence: TGTGCCACCAGCAGAGAGCCCGGGACAGGGGCTAATGAAAAACTGTTTTTT.

The chain recombines TRBV11-2 with TRBJ2-1; TRBD1 matches at 8 bases. Trimming took 2 bases from V and 6 from J; bases not matched to a gene: 6. The germline V gene encodes CDR1 SGHAT and CDR2 FQNNGV. CDR3 length equals 15 residues. CDR3 DNA sequence: TGTGCCAGCAGCTTAAGCAGGGGGCTTCGCAATGAGCAGTTCTTC. It is translated as CASSLSRGLRNEQFF.